What follows are 13 T cell receptor beta chains derived from one specimen sequenced in a study of CD8+CD57+ T cells in acquired aplastic anemia (dated by TCRdb to between 2018 and 2020). The sequencer was an Illumina HiSeq 2000. Genomic DNA was used as template for profiling of TCR beta VDJ combinations and CDR3 sequences. TCRdb reanalyzed the raw reads on its own, using fastp at Q25 for trimming and MiXCR for clone calling, and kept in-frame beta chains. Each record represents a unique CDR3 protein, reported with the most common genes and DNA among its rows. A total of over 35,000 distinct CDR3 sequences appear in this sample, 68% of them only once. Together, the top ten hold less than 25% of the sample. Sequenced input: sorted CD4+, CD8+, or CD8+CD57+ T cells (not recorded which) from PBMCs. The receptor set was obtained from a human donor in good health, serving as a control.

This chain uses TRBV24-1 with TRBJ2-1, with 7 bases aligning to TRBD1. Germline V CDR1 and CDR2: KGHDR, SFDVKD. The junction had 3 bases not matched to a gene; V was cut back by 3 bases and J by 5 bases. This CDR3 region has 14 residues. The CDR3 loop is CATSDGTEHNEQFF. CDR3 nucleotides: TGTGCCACCAGTGATGGGACAGAACACAATGAGCAGTTCTTC.

This clonotype has a count of ten or more. J is TRBJ1-1 and V is TRBV6-2 or TRBV6-3; 7 bases align to TRBD1. The germline V gene encodes CDR1 MNHEY and CDR2 SVGEGT. The CDR3 is made up of 13 amino acids. The junction had 5 bases not matched to a gene; V was cut back by 6 bases and J by 4 bases. CDR3 sequence reads: CASRPAGGTEAFF. The CDR3 nucleotides read TGTGCCAGCAGGCCTGCAGGGGGCACTGAAGCTTTCTTT.

The chain uses TRBV2 and TRBJ2-1; the match to TRBD2 covers 11 bases. Germline CDR1 reads SNHLY; CDR2 reads FYNNEI. The CDR3 totals 13 residues. Trimming removed 10 bases from V and 6 bases from J; junction bases left unmatched: 5. The CDR3 DNA follows: TGTGCCACCACTAGCGGGGGCTTCAATGAGCAGTTCTTC. Translation gives CATTSGGFNEQFF.

The rearrangement joins TRBV19 to TRBJ1-1; tentatively, D is TRBD1 (5 bases). Germline V lookup: CDR1 LNHDA, CDR2 SQIVND (reference sequence). Trimming shortened V by 5 bases and J by 8 bases, and 12 bases separated the two germline ends. The CDR3 is 12 residues long. CDR3 loop: CASSPRGGEAFF. Here the CDR3 DNA reads TGTGCCAGTAGTCCGAGGGGCGGGGAAGCTTTCTTT.

V and J are TRBV4-1 and TRBJ1-1; tentatively, D is TRBD1 (6 bases). CDR1 and CDR2 from the germline V gene are MGHRA and YSYEKL. This CDR3 region has 14 residues. V lost 7 bases, J lost 0 bases, and 12 bases lay in between. This CDR3 reads CASNQGIMNTEAFF. CDR3 DNA sequence: TGCGCCAGCAATCAGGGGATCATGAACACTGAAGCTTTCTTT.

The V and J genes are TRBV2 and TRBJ2-7; D may be TRBD1 or TRBD2 (5 bases each). This CDR3 spans 15 amino acids. The germline gives CDR1 SNHLY, CDR2 FYNNEI. Trimming took off 4 bases at V and 4 bases at J, with 17 bases between the two ends. CDR3 region: CASSADTGTEYEQYF. In DNA form, the CDR3 reads TGTGCCAGCAGTGCAGATACCGGGACCGAATACGAGCAGTACTTC. Supplemented by reference TRBV2 and TRBJ2-7, the full variable domain reads EPEVTQTPSHQVTQMGQEVILRCVPISNHLYFYWYRQILGQKVEFLVSFYNNEISEKSEIFDDQFSVERPDGSNFTLKIRSTKLEDSAMYFCASSADTGTEYEQYFGPGTRLTVT.

This rearrangement joins TRBV24-1 to TRBJ1-2; D is unresolved. This CDR3 contains 15 residues. V lost 6 bases, J lost 2 bases, and 15 bases lay in between. Germline CDR1 and CDR2: KGHDR and SFDVKD. The DNA for the CDR3 is TGTGCCACCAGTCCCTCGGGAGGGCCAAACTATGGCTACACCTTC. As protein: CATSPSGGPNYGYTF.

The rearrangement links TRBV9 to TRBJ1-2; 7 bases are a match to TRBD1. This CDR3 region has 13 residues. In germline, CDR1 is SGDLS, CDR2 YYNGEE. The J segment lost 8 bases and the V segment lost 4 bases, leaving 8 bases of the junction unmatched. This chain's CDR3 is CASSTGTDSGYTF. CDR3 DNA: TGTGCCAGCAGCACGGGGACAGACTCGGGCTACACCTTC.

This chain's CDR3 is CASMPSGSSYEQYF. The CDR3 region has the DNA TGTGCCAGCATGCCGTCAGGATCCAGCTACGAGCAGTACTTC. The chain couples TRBV7-6 to TRBJ2-7, with no clear D. The CDR3 has 14 amino acids. The ends were cut back, 7 bases at V and 3 bases at J, with 16 bases in the middle. Looked up from germline, CDR1 is SGHVS and CDR2 is FNYEAQ.

In its sample, this clonotype was seen many times. This sequence joins TRBV6-5 and TRBJ1-1; D is uncertain. The V gene lost 2 bases and the J gene lost 1 base, with 11 bases spanning the gap. Germline CDR1 reads MNHEY; CDR2 reads SVGAGI. The CDR3 is 15 amino acids. The CDR3 DNA is TGTGCCAGCAGTTACCTAAGGGCCCGGAACACTGAAGCTTTCTTT. Protein product: CASSYLRARNTEAFF.

The rearrangement uses TRBV19 and TRBJ1-1; D might be TRBD1 (6 bases). Trimming shortened V by 0 bases and J by 3 bases, and 8 bases separated the two germline ends. This CDR3 region has 14 residues. The germline CDR1 and CDR2 sequences are LNHDA and SQIVND (reference sequence). This CDR3 is CASSIERTDTEAFF. CDR3 nucleotides: TGTGCCAGTAGTATAGAGAGGACAGACACTGAAGCTTTCTTT.

The chain links TRBV11-2 to TRBJ1-1; 7 nucleotides agree with TRBD1. V shed 11 bases and J 3 bases; nucleotides not matched to a gene: 18. There are 16 residues in the CDR3. Germline loops: CDR1 SGHAT, CDR2 FQNNGV. The CDR3 region is CALIPEGAHWYTEAFF. CDR3 in DNA: TGTGCCCTAATACCAGAGGGGGCTCATTGGTACACTGAAGCTTTCTTT.

The chain carries TRBV24-1 and TRBJ2-1; 7 nucleotides align to TRBD2. Germline CDR1 reads KGHDR; CDR2 reads SFDVKD. The CDR3 loop spans 14 amino acids. Losses at the gene ends were 8 bases for V and 2 bases for J; bases not matched to a gene: 5. The CDR3 bases are TGTGCCACCATGGCTAGCGGTACCTACAATGAGCAGTTCTTC. Its translation: CATMASGTYNEQFF.